This TCR beta chain was identified during a study of blood T cell repertoires in COVID-19. From germline, CDR1 is MNHEY and CDR2 SMNVEV (reference sequence). The CDR3 contains 19 residues. V gave up 3 bases and J gave up 2 bases; unmatched junction bases: 13. Sequencing used immunoSEQ multiplex PCR; TCRdb keeps in-frame clones, though not all of them. The sample records some 120,000 clones, 60% to 80% being singletons. The chain links TRBV27 to TRBJ1-6; 7 positions agree with TRBD1. The material sequenced was peripheral blood. The TCR comes from a man older than 75 with COVID-19, enrolled during active disease. CDR3 region: CASSFATRAGGAYNSPLHF. The CDR3 bases are TGTGCCAGCAGTTTCGCGACAAGGGCAGGGGGTGCCTATAATTCACCCCTCCACTTT.